A selection of T cell receptor beta chains follows, all from one sample in a study of blood T cell repertoires in COVID-19. The repertoire was sequenced with immunoSEQ multiplex PCR; TCRdb's copy has only in-frame clones and lacks some. This sample has 350,000 or so clones, with around 88% found just once. The specimen sequenced was peripheral blood. These receptors all stem from a man aged 25 to 40 with active or convalescent COVID-19. Each CDR3 is given with its conserved first and last residue. A D gene is named only where the DNA matches it firmly. Size values are once, few and many counts, or a class for expanded clones, and some rows have none.

-	TRBJ1-3	TRBV6-5	-	CASREGPGNTIYF	TGTGCCAGCCGGGAGGGGCCTGGAAACACCATATATTTT
once	TRBJ2-2	TRBV19	TRBD2	CASSIGGLADTGELFF	TGTGCCAGTAGTATCGGGGGACTAGCGGACACCGGGGAGCTGTTTTTT
-	TRBJ1-5	TRBV2	-	CASNGLESPQHF	TGTGCCAGCAACGGTCTTGAATCGCCCCAGCATTTT
-	TRBJ2-7	TRBV5-1	TRBD2	CASAPGLAGTEQYF	TGCGCCAGCGCCCCGGGACTAGCGGGAACCGAGCAGTACTTC
-	TRBJ2-6	TRBV7-9	TRBD1	CASSSGQGAGANVLTF	TGTGCCAGCAGCTCAGGACAGGGCGCTGGGGCCAACGTCCTGACTTTC
once	TRBJ2-3	TRBV7-9	-	CASTAMNTDTQYF	TGTGCCAGCACCGCGATGAACACAGATACGCAGTATTTT
-	TRBJ1-2	TRBV12-3/TRBV12-4	TRBD1	CASSQGAGYGYTF	TGTGCCAGCAGTCAGGGGGCCGGGTATGGCTACACCTTC
-	TRBJ2-2	TRBV7-9	-	CASSLGNMRVGELFF	TGTGCCAGCAGCTTAGGAAACATGAGGGTCGGGGAGCTGTTTTTT
-	TRBJ2-7	TRBV11-2	-	CASSRRQVSYEQYF	TGTGCCAGCAGCCGAAGACAGGTGAGCTACGAGCAGTACTTC
once	TRBJ2-2	TRBV19	TRBD2	CASSLLAGVAGELFF	TGTGCCAGTAGCCTACTAGCGGGAGTAGCCGGGGAGCTGTTTTTT
-	TRBJ2-3	TRBV5-1	TRBD1	CASRPGTGADTQYF	TGCGCCAGCAGGCCTGGGACAGGAGCAGATACGCAGTATTTT
-	TRBJ1-5	TRBV7-9	-	CASSRGPNQPQHF	TGTGCCAGCAGCCGCGGCCCTAATCAGCCCCAGCATTTT
-	TRBJ2-5	TRBV6-5	-	CASKDWRDGETQYF	TGTGCCAGCAAGGATTGGAGGGATGGAGAGACCCAGTACTTC
once	TRBJ2-5	TRBV28	-	CASSLSYRAQETQYF	TGTGCCAGCAGTTTATCCTACAGGGCTCAAGAGACCCAGTACTTC
once	TRBJ1-2	TRBV4-3	-	CASSQVYSYGYTF	TGCGCCAGCAGCCAAGTCTACAGCTATGGCTACACCTTC
-	TRBJ2-2	TRBV6-5	-	CASSSLGTLNTGELFF	TGTGCCAGCAGTTCCCTCGGGACACTGAACACCGGGGAGCTGTTTTTT
few	TRBJ1-5	TRBV6-5	TRBD1	CASKPRQGHQPQHF	TGTGCCAGCAAACCGCGACAGGGGCATCAGCCCCAGCATTTT
-	TRBJ1-1	TRBV27	-	CASRRGGTEAFF	TGTGCCAGCAGGCGGGGTGGCACTGAAGCTTTCTTT
once	TRBJ1-2	TRBV19	-	CASSIGGGVLGYGYTF	TGTGCCAGTAGTATAGGAGGAGGTGTACTCGGCTATGGCTACACCTTC